A single sample is the source of the 17 T cell receptor beta chains below, sequenced in a study of T-cell memory formation after mild COVID-19. TCRdb reprocessed the 5' RACE reads via MiXCR and lists one record per CDR3 protein. Of under 300,000 distinct CDR3 sequences listed, 16% are singletons. The sequenced material came from PBMCs or a T cell subset sorted from them (not recorded which). The origin of the receptors is a man aged 18 to 30 who had mild COVID-19 (a few samples of this study predate the infection). Cell type and time point are not known.

This clonotype was counted many times. The chain has TRBV7-3 and TRBJ2-1; 10 bases align to TRBD2. V lost 3 bases to trimming and J lost 4 bases; unmatched junction nucleotides: 3. Germline V gene lookup returns CDR1 SGHTA and CDR2 FQGTGA. The length of the CDR3 is 15 residues. The CDR3 protein is CASSFGAGGYNEQFF. The CDR3 DNA sequence: TGTGCCAGCAGCTTTGGAGCGGGGGGGTACAATGAGCAGTTCTTC.

The chain carries TRBV5-4 and TRBJ2-3; D possibly corresponds to TRBD2 (7 bases). This CDR3 is 14 amino acids long. The germline V gene encodes CDR1 SGHNT and CDR2 YYREEE (reference sequence). With 9 bases removed from V and 1 base from J, the gap between germline ends came to 15 bases. CDR3 coding DNA: TGTGCCACCCGGAGGGGGGGGGGCACAGATACGCAGTATTTT. Its protein product is CATRRGGGTDTQYF.

This clonotype appeared a few times. The V gene is TRBV5-5, the J gene TRBJ1-2; the match to TRBD1 covers 7 bases. The germline gives CDR1 SGHKS, CDR2 YYEKEE (reference sequence). V lost 5 bases and J lost 4; bases outside the gene matches: 8. The CDR3 totals 14 residues. This CDR3 is CASRRTGGPYGYTF. The CDR3 DNA sequence: TGTGCCAGCAGACGGACAGGCGGCCCCTATGGCTACACCTTC.

This rearrangement joins TRBV25-1 to TRBJ1-6; no reliable D call. Germline CDR1 MGHDK, CDR2 SYGVNS. The CDR3 covers 17 residues. The V and J ends lost 10 bases and 0 bases respectively, with 19 bases between them. The CDR3 here is CATRGRSGSSYNSPLHF. The CDR3 coding sequence is TGTGCCACCAGAGGTAGAAGCGGGAGCTCCTATAATTCACCCCTCCACTTT.

This clonotype occurred a few times. The rearrangement links TRBV6-5 to TRBJ1-2; no firm D call. CDR1 and CDR2 (germline): MNHEY, SVGAGI. V was pared by 2 bases and J by 2 bases, with 15 bases between. The CDR3 has 16 amino acids. As DNA, the CDR3 is TGTGCCAGCAGTTACCTCGGCGGACGGACCAACTATGGCTACACCTTC. Translation: CASSYLGGRTNYGYTF.

This chain uses TRBV2 with TRBJ2-7; 8 bases match TRBD2. The CDR3 runs to 14 residues. Per germline, CDR1 SNHLY and CDR2 FYNNEI. The J segment lost 2 bases and the V segment lost 4 bases, leaving 4 bases of the junction unmatched. The CDR3 reads CASSGGLGPYEQYF. In DNA form, the CDR3 reads TGTGCCAGCAGTGGGGGACTAGGGCCCTACGAGCAGTACTTC. Together with reference TRBV2 and TRBJ2-7, the CDR3 gives the full variable domain: EPEVTQTPSHQVTQMGQEVILRCVPISNHLYFYWYRQILGQKVEFLVSFYNNEISEKSEIFDDQFSVERPDGSNFTLKIRSTKLEDSAMYFCASSGGLGPYEQYFGPGTRLTVT.

The chain employs TRBV29-1 and TRBJ2-2, with TRBD1 matching over 7 bases. This CDR3 is built from 12 residues. V trimming: 5 bases; J trimming: 13 bases; junction bases outside the gene matches: 10. Germline assignment: CDR1 SQVTM and CDR2 ANQGSEA. CDR3 sequence: CSVMINRGGLFF. DNA of the CDR3: TGCAGCGTTATGATCAACAGGGGTGGGCTGTTTTTT.

The table lists this clonotype with many counts. This chain connects TRBV29-1 to TRBJ2-2, with 7 bases fitting TRBD1. This CDR3 comprises 14 residues. J gave up 0 bases and V 6 bases, and 4 bases lay outside the gene matches. Per germline, CDR1 SQVTM and CDR2 ANQGSEA. CDR3: CSVVTGANTGELFF. In DNA, the CDR3 is TGCAGCGTGGTAACAGGGGCGAACACCGGGGAGCTGTTTTTT.

The chain combines TRBV7-2 with TRBJ1-1; D unclear. Germline V gene data show CDR1 as SGHTA and CDR2 as FQGNSA. The length of the CDR3 is 13 residues. Trimming left V 11 bases short and J 3 bases short, with 16 bases between. This CDR3 is CAVKKKGYTEAFF. The CDR3 nucleotides read TGTGCCGTAAAGAAAAAGGGATACACTGAAGCTTTCTTT.

The genes are TRBV5-1 and TRBJ1-6; TRBD1 is a possible D gene (6 bases). The CDR3 is 14 residues long. The V and J ends lost 2 bases and 10 bases respectively, with 13 bases between them. The V gene's germline CDR1 is SGHRS and CDR2 YFSETQ. The CDR3 region has the DNA TGCGCCAGCAGCTTTGGGGGGCCGAGATCACCCCTCCACTTT. Translating it yields CASSFGGPRSPLHF. Filled out from reference TRBV5-1 and TRBJ1-6, the complete variable domain reads KAGVTQTPRYLIKTRGQQVTLSCSPISGHRSVSWYQQTPGQGLQFLFEYFSETQRNKGNFPGRFSGRQFSNSRSEMNVSTLELGDSALYLCASSFGGPRSPLHFGNGTRLTVT.

The rearrangement joins TRBV4-3 to TRBJ2-1, with D possibly matching TRBD2 (6 bases). V was cut by 4 bases and J by 6 bases, with 13 bases left in between. The germline V gene encodes CDR1 LGHNA and CDR2 YSLEER. The CDR3 contains 14 residues. In DNA, the CDR3 is TGCGCCAGCAGCCTAACCGGGGGAAGCAATGAGCAGTTCTTC. Amino acids: CASSLTGGSNEQFF.

This clonotype was counted between two and nine times. The chain uses TRBV18 and TRBJ1-5, with TRBD1 as a possible D gene (5 bases). The CDR3 spans 15 residues. The V and J ends lost 2 bases and 3 bases respectively, with 11 bases between them. Germline values: CDR1 KGHSH, CDR2 LQKENI. CDR3 nucleotides: TGTGCCAGCTCACCAGGGGGAAGGGACAATCAGCCCCAGCATTTT. Protein sequence: CASSPGGRDNQPQHF.

The table lists this clonotype with a few counts. The chain is built from TRBV7-9 and TRBJ2-7; TRBD2 might be the D (7 bases). Germline V gene sequence: CDR1 SEHNR, CDR2 FQNEAQ (reference sequence). Trimming pared 1 base from V and 4 bases from J, leaving 14 bases between. The CDR3 covers 15 residues. Here the CDR3 reads CASSLGGGAGYEQYF. CDR3 sequence (DNA): TGTGCCAGCAGCTTAGGCGGGGGCGCCGGTTACGAGCAGTACTTC.

Ten or more counts support this clonotype. V usage is TRBV6-2 or TRBV6-3 and J usage is TRBJ1-1; 7 bases fit TRBD1. V lost 5 bases to trimming and J lost 1 base; unmatched junction nucleotides: 4. Germline values: CDR1 MNHEY, CDR2 SVGEGT. This CDR3 has 14 residues. CDR3 bases: TGTGCCAGCAGTCTCTACAGGGGGAACACTGAAGCTTTCTTT. Encoded protein: CASSLYRGNTEAFF.

The V and J genes are TRBV7-2 and TRBJ1-6, with D possibly matching TRBD1 (5 bases). CDR1 and CDR2 from the germline V gene are SGHTA and FQGNSA. V lost 1 base, J lost 1 base, and 14 bases lay in between. The CDR3 has 18 residues. In DNA, the CDR3 is TGTGCCAGCAGCTTAGAGTGGTTGACAGTTTCCTATAATTCACCCCTCCACTTT. Translation gives CASSLEWLTVSYNSPLHF.

The chain joins TRBV6-2 or TRBV6-3 to TRBJ2-1; TRBD2 might be the D (6 bases). The CDR3 has 13 amino acids. CDR1 MNHEY and CDR2 SVGEGT come from the germline V gene. Trimming shortened V by 10 bases and J by 0 bases, and 10 bases separated the two germline ends. The CDR3 spells CATLANSYNEQFF. The DNA of the CDR3 is TGTGCCACGCTAGCGAACTCCTACAATGAGCAGTTCTTC.

The genes are TRBV5-1 and TRBJ2-3; D possibly matches TRBD1 or TRBD2 (7 bases each). This CDR3 has 17 residues. Germline CDR1 is SGHRS and CDR2 is YFSETQ. V lost 3 bases and J lost 1, with 18 bases in between. The CDR3 loop is CASSSPPGGQGTDTQYF. As DNA, the CDR3 is TGCGCCAGCAGCTCTCCCCCGGGAGGACAGGGCACAGATACGCAGTATTTT.